Described below is a single T cell receptor (beta chain) sequence and its context. Its antigen is unidentified. Tumor tissue was taken before any definitive surgery or chemotherapy was given. The J segment lost 5 bases and the V segment lost 2 bases, leaving 5 bases of the junction unmatched. CDR1 is SGHNT, CDR2 YENEEA, per germline. This CDR3 has 14 amino acids. Sequencing used immunoSEQ multiplex PCR; TCRdb keeps in-frame clones, though not all of them. This sample has about 36,000 clones, with 79% found just once. The data originate from a study of high-grade serous ovarian cancer treatment subgroups. Study-level findings and limits: Tumors within one patient showed repertoire similarity of roughly 0.1 to 0.8.

What was sequenced was tumor tissue. The chain combines TRBV11-3 with TRBJ2-5, with TRBD2 matching 7 bases. The sequence was collected from a human donor with high-grade serous ovarian cancer. The CDR3 DNA reads TGTGCCAGCAGCTTAACGACCGGGGGGGAGACCCAGTACTTC. It codes for CASSLTTGGETQYF.